Listed below are T cell receptor beta chains from one sample, sequenced in a study of blood T cell repertoires in COVID-19. Method: immunoSEQ multiplex PCR; TCRdb's copy keeps in-frame clones and lacks some. Counted here are about 270,000 clones, roughly nine tenths occurring once; the ten biggest clones make up 1.5% to 2%. The sample comprised peripheral blood. These receptors all stem from a woman aged 60-70 years who had recovered from COVID-19. Each CDR3 is given without its conserved first and last residue. The order of the fields is V gene, J gene, clone size, CDR3 protein. Some rows have no size entry. The others give once, few or many, or a class for an expanded clone.

>TRBV5-1|TRBJ2-1|NA
ASSFSGGAENEQF
>TRBV27|TRBJ2-7|once
ASSLTDRAHEQY
>TRBV6-2/TRBV6-3|TRBJ2-2|NA
ASSYALGTANTGELF
>TRBV7-9|TRBJ1-6|NA
ASSTQGNSPLH
>TRBV28|TRBJ2-7|NA
ASSVKRGASEQY
>TRBV24-1|TRBJ2-2|NA
ATRADGGAGELF
>TRBV4-2|TRBJ1-6|few
ASSQVVGGSSPLH
>TRBV28|TRBJ2-7|once
ASTTGVSYEQY
>TRBV27|TRBJ1-5|NA
ASSPRTGDDQPQH
>TRBV28|TRBJ2-3|few
ASSKLAGGRTDTQY
>TRBV28|TRBJ1-2|NA
ASSPTGVYGYT
>TRBV5-1|TRBJ1-2|NA
ASSDRIDGYT
>TRBV2|TRBJ1-5|NA
ASRDRQKHYSNQPQH
>TRBV6-6|TRBJ1-5|NA
ASTTRDRGNQPQH
>TRBV5-1|TRBJ1-1|NA
ASSLGGGRTEAF